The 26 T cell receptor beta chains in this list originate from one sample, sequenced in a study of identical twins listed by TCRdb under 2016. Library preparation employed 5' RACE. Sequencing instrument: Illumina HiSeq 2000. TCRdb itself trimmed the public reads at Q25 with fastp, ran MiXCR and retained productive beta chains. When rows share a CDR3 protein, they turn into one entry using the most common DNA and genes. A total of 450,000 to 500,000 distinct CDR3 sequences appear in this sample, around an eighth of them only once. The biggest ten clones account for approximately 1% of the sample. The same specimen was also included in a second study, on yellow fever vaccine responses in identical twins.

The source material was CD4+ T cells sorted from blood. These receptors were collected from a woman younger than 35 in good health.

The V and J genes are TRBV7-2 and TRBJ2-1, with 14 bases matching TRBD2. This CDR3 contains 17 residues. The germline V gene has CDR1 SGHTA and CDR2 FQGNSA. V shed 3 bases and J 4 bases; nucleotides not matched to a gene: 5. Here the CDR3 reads CASSFKRTSGGYNEQFF. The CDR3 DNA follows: TGTGCCAGCAGCTTTAAGAGGACTAGCGGGGGGTACAATGAGCAGTTCTTC. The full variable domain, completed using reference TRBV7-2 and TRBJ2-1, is GAGVSQSPSNKVTEKGKDVELRCDPISGHTALYWYRQSLGQGLEFLIYFQGNSAPDKSGLPSDRFSAERTGGSVSTLTIQRTQQEDSAVYLCASSFKRTSGGYNEQFFGPGTRLTVL.

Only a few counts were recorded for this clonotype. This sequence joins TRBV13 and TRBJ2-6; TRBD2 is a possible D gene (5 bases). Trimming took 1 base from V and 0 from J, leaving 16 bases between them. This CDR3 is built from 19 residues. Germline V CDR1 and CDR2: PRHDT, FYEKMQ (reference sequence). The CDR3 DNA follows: TGTGCCAGCAGCTTAGCCACTGGGAGACGGAACTCTGGGGCCAACGTCCTGACTTTC. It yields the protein CASSLATGRRNSGANVLTF.

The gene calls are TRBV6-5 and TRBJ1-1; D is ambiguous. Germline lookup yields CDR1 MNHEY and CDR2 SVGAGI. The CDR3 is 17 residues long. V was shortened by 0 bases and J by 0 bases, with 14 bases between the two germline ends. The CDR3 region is CASSYSANLLMNTEAFF. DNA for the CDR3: TGTGCCAGCAGTTACTCAGCAAACCTCTTAATGAACACTGAAGCTTTCTTT.

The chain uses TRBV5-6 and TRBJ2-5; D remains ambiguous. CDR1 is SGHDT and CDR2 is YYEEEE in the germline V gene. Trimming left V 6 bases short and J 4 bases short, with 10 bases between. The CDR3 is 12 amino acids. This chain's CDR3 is CASTHRSETQYF. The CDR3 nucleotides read TGTGCCAGCACCCACCGATCAGAGACCCAGTACTTC. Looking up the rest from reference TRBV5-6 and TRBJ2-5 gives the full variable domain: DAGVTQSPTHLIKTRGQQVTLRCSPKSGHDTVSWYQQALGQGPQFIFQYYEEEERQRGNFPDRFSGHQFPNYSSELNVNALLLGDSALYLCASTHRSETQYFGPGTRLLVL.

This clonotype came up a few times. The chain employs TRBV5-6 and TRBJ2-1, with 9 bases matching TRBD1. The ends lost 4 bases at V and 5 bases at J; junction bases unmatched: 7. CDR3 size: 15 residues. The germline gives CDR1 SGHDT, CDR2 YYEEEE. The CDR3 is CASSGPDRGHNEQFF. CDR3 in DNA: TGTGCCAGCAGCGGCCCGGACAGGGGTCACAATGAGCAGTTCTTC.

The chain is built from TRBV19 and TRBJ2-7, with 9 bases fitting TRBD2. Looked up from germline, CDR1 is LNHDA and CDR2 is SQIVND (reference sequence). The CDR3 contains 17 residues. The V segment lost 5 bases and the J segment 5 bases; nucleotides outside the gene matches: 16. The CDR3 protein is CASSPRGSGGVQHEQYF. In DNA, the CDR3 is TGTGCCAGTAGTCCCCGAGGTAGCGGGGGTGTTCAACACGAGCAGTACTTC.

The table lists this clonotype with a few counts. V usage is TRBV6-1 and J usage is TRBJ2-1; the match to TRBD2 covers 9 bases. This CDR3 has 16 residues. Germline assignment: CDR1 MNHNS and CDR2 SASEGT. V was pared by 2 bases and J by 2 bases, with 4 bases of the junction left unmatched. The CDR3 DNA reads TGTGCCAGCAGTGAAAGGGCGGGAGGGCCCTACAATGAGCAGTTCTTC. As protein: CASSERAGGPYNEQFF.

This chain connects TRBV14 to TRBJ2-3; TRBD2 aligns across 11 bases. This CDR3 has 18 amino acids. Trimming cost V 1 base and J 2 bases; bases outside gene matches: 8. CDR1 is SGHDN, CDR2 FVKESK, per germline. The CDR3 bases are TGTGCCAGCAGCCAAGGGAAAAGACTAGCGGGGATCACAGATACGCAGTATTTT. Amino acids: CASSQGKRLAGITDTQYF.

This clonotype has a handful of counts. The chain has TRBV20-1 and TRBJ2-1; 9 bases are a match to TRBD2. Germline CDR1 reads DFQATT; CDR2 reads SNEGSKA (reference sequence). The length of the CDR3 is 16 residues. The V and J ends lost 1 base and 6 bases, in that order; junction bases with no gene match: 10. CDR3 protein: CSARVQGGRAFNEQFF. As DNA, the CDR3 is TGCAGTGCTAGAGTCCAGGGCGGGAGGGCCTTCAATGAGCAGTTCTTC.

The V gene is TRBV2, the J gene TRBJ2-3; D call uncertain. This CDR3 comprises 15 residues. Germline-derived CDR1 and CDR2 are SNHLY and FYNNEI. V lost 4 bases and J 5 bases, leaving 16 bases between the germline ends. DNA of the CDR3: TGTGCCAGCAGTGTGCGCGCTACCGTGGGAGATACGCAGTATTTT. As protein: CASSVRATVGDTQYF.

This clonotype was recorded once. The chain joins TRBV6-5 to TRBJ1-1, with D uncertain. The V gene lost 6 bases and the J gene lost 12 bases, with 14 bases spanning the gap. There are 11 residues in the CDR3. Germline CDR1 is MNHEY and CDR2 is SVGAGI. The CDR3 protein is CASSINGRSFF. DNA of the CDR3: TGTGCCAGCAGCATTAACGGGCGTTCTTTCTTT.

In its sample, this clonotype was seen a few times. This chain's CDR3 is CASSSGEFNEQYF. CDR3 nucleotide sequence: TGTGCCAGCAGTTCGGGGGAGTTTAACGAGCAGTACTTC. This sequence joins TRBV6-6 and TRBJ2-7; tentative D call: TRBD2 (6 bases). The V and J ends lost 4 bases and 5 bases respectively, with 12 bases between them. Germline loops: CDR1 MNHNY, CDR2 SVGAGI (reference sequence). This CDR3 spans 13 amino acids.

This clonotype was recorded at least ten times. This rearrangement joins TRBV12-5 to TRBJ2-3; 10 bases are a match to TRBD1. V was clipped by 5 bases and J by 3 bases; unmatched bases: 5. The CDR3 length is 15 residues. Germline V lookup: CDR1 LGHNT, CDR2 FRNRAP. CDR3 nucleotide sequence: TGTGCTAGTGGTCCGGGACAGGGGCGTACAGATACGCAGTATTTT. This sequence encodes CASGPGQGRTDTQYF.

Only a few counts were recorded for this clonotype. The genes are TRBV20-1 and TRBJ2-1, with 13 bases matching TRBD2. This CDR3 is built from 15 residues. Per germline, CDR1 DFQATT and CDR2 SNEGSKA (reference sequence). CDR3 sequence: CSPRTSGRKNNEQFF. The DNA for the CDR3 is TGCAGCCCCCGGACTAGCGGGAGAAAGAACAATGAGCAGTTCTTC.

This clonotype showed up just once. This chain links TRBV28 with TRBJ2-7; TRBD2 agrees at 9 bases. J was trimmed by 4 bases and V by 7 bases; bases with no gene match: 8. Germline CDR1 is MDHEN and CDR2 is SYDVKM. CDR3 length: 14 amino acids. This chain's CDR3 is CASIPGTSSYEQYF. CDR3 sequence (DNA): TGTGCCAGCATACCCGGGACTAGCTCTTACGAGCAGTACTTC.

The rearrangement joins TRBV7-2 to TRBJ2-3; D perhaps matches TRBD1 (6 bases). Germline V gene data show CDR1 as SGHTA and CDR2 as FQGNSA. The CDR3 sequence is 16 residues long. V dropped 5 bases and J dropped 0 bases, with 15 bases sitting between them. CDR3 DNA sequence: TGTGCCAGCAGCGGCAGGACAGAATTTAGCACAGATACGCAGTATTTT. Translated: CASSGRTEFSTDTQYF.

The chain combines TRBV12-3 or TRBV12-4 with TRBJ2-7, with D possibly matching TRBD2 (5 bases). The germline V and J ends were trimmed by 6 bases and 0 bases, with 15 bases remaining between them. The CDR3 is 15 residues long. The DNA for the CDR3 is TGTGCCAGCAGCTCCGTCCCGGGAAGCTCCTACGAGCAGTACTTC. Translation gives CASSSVPGSSYEQYF.

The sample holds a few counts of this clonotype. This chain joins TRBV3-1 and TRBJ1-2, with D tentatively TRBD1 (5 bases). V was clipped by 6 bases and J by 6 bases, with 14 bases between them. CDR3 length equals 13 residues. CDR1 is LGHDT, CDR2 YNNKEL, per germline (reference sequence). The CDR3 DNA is TGTGCCAGCAGACCGGGACGGGGCAATGGCTACACCTTC. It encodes CASRPGRGNGYTF.

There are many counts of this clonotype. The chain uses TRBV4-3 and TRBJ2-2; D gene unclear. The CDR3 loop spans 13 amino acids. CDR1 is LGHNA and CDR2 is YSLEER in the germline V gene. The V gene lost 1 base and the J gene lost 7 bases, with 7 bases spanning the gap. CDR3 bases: TGCGCCAGCAGCCAAGTTTCGGTCGGGGAGCTGTTTTTT. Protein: CASSQVSVGELFF.

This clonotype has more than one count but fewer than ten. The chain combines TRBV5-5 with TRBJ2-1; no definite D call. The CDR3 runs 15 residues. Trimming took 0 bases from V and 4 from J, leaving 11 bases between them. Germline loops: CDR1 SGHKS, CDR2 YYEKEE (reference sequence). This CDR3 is CASSLAPASYNEQFF. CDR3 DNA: TGTGCCAGCAGCTTGGCGCCCGCTTCTTACAATGAGCAGTTCTTC.

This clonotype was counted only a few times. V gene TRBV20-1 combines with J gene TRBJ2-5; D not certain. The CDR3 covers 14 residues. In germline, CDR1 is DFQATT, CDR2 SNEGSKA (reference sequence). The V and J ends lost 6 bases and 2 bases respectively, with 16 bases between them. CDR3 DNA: TGCAGTGCCCCCAAGGCTCTAGGACAAGAGACCCAGTACTTC. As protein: CSAPKALGQETQYF.

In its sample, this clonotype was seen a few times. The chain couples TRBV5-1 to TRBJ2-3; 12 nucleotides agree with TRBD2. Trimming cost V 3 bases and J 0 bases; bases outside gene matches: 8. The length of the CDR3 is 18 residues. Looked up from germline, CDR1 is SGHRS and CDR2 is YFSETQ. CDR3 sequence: CASSSKGLAGSSTDTQYF. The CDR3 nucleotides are TGCGCCAGCAGCTCAAAAGGACTAGCGGGGTCTAGCACAGATACGCAGTATTTT.

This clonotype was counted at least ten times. CDR3 in amino acids: CASSSKLLLETQYF. The CDR3 coding sequence is TGTGCCAGCAGCTCAAAGCTTTTGTTAGAGACCCAGTACTTC. The chain combines TRBV5-6 with TRBJ2-5; D unclear. Germline V gene data show CDR1 as SGHDT and CDR2 as YYEEEE. V lost 3 bases and J lost 4, with 13 bases in between. The CDR3 has 14 residues.

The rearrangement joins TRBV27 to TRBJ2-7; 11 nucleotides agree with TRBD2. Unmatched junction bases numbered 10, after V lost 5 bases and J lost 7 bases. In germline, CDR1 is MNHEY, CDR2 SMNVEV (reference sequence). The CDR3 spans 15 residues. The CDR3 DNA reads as TGTGCCAGCAGTACTAGGACTAGCGGGCCAAGGGAGCAGTACTTC. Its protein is CASSTRTSGPREQYF.

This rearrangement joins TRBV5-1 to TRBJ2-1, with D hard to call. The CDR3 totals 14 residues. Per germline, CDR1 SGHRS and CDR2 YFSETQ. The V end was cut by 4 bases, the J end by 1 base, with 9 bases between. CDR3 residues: CASSGPESYNEQFF. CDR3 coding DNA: TGCGCCAGCAGCGGGCCCGAGTCCTACAATGAGCAGTTCTTC.

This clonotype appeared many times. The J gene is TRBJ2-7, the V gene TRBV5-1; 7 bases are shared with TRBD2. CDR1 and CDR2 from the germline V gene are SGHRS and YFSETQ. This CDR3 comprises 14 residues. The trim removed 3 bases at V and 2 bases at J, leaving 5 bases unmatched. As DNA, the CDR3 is TGCGCCAGCAGCTCTAGCGGACTAACCTACGAGCAGTACTTC. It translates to CASSSSGLTYEQYF. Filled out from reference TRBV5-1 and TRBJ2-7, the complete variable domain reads KAGVTQTPRYLIKTRGQQVTLSCSPISGHRSVSWYQQTPGQGLQFLFEYFSETQRNKGNFPGRFSGRQFSNSRSEMNVSTLELGDSALYLCASSSSGLTYEQYFGPGTRLTVT.